These T cell receptor beta chains were read from a single sample in a study of blood T cell repertoires in COVID-19. The assay was immunoSEQ multiplex PCR, and TCRdb's table has in-frame clones only and misses some. The table shows some 200,000 clones, with 80% to 90% occurring only once. The sample consisted of PBMCs or T cells enriched from blood (not recorded which). These receptors all come from a woman aged 18 to 35 in a cohort exposed to, infected with or recovered from COVID-19 (not recorded which). CDR3s include the opening cysteine and the closing phenylalanine or tryptophan.

cdr3_aa,j_call,v_call
CAWSKTSLGETQYF,TRBJ2-5,TRBV30
CAWSATGGYQPQHF,TRBJ1-5,TRBV30
CASSLRAPRQGYTEAFF,TRBJ1-1,TRBV7-2
CASNHRGLSGNTIYF,TRBJ1-3,TRBV9
CASSGRGQGNISPSGNTIYF,TRBJ1-3,TRBV9
CASRRGGEGETQYF,TRBJ2-5,TRBV5-4
CASSPGTKYEQYF,TRBJ2-7,TRBV3-1/TRBV3-2
CASSAKRGLSPLHF,TRBJ1-6,TRBV19
CASTKGGPKGPGTYEQYF,TRBJ2-7,TRBV19
CASSEQESYNEQFF,TRBJ2-1,TRBV5-1
CASSIGRGLGQPQHF,TRBJ1-5,TRBV19
CASIEPRGGDTEAFF,TRBJ1-1,TRBV2
CASSLEGVSKNIQYF,TRBJ2-4,TRBV18
CASSVGDSTYNEQFF,TRBJ2-1,TRBV5-6
CASSGPGTSGTNEQFF,TRBJ2-1,TRBV13
CASSEWEGEQYF,TRBJ2-7,TRBV2
CASSLVASGSHEQFF,TRBJ2-1,TRBV7-2
CASSSSRRPTDTQYF,TRBJ2-3,TRBV9
CASSSDRGLDGPQHF,TRBJ1-5,TRBV6-5
CASSGSYGQSYNSPLHF,TRBJ1-6,TRBV9
CASSLIPDNEQFF,TRBJ2-1,TRBV7-3
CASSEGGLDTYEQYF,TRBJ2-7,TRBV2
CASSVRTSTDTQYF,TRBJ2-3,TRBV5-1
CASSKYPRGTGELFF,TRBJ2-2,TRBV5-1
CASSFQNYEQYF,TRBJ2-7,TRBV28
CASSPRDRGYQETQYF,TRBJ2-5,TRBV9